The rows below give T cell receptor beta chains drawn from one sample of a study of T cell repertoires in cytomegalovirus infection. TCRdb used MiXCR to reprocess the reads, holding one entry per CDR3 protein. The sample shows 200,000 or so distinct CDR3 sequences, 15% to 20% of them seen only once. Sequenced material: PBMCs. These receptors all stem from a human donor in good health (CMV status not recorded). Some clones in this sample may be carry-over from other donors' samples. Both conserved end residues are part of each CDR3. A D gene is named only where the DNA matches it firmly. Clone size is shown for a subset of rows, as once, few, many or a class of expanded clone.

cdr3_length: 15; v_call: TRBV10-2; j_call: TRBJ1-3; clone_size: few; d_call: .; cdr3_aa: CASTLSSSSGNTIYF; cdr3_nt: TGCGCCAGCACCCTATCTTCGAGCTCTGGAAACACCATATATTTT
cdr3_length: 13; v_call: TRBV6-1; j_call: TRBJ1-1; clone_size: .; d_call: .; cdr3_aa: CASSETVATEAFF; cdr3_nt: TGTGCCAGCAGTGAAACGGTGGCCACTGAAGCTTTCTTT
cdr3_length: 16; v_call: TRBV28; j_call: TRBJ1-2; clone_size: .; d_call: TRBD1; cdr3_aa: CASSFPRTGTMGGYTF; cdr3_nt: TGTGCCAGCAGTTTCCCGCGGACAGGAACTATGGGTGGCTACACCTTC
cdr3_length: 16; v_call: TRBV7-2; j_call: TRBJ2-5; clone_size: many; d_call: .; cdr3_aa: CASSLGPRAGQETQYF; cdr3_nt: TGTGCCAGCAGCTTAGGGCCCCGAGCAGGGCAAGAGACCCAGTACTTC
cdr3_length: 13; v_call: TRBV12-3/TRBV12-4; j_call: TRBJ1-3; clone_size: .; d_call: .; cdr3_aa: CASNPGQGNTIYF; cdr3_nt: TGTGCCAGCAACCCCGGGCAAGGAAACACCATATATTTT
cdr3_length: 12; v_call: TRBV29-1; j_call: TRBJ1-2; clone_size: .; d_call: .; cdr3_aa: CSDPRAHYGYTF; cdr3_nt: TGCAGCGACCCCCGGGCCCACTATGGCTACACCTTC
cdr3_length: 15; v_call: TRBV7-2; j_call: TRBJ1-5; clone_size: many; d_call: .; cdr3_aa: CASSFFSDSDQPQHF; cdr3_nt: TGTGCCAGCAGCTTCTTTTCGGACTCCGATCAGCCCCAGCATTTT
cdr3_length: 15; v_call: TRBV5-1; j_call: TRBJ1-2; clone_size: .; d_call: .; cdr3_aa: CASTTAFGTDYGYTF; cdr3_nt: TGCGCCAGCACCACAGCCTTCGGGACGGACTATGGCTACACCTTC
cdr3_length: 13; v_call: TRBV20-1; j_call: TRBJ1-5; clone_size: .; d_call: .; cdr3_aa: CSARDPGSQPQHF; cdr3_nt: TGCAGTGCTAGAGATCCAGGTTCTCAGCCCCAGCATTTT
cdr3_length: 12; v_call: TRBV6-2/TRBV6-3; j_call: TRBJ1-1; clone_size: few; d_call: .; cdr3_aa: CASSYGSPEAFF; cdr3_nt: TGTGCCAGCAGTTACGGGTCACCTGAAGCTTTCTTT
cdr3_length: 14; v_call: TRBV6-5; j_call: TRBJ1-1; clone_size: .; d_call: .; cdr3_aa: CASSYMQGRTEAFF; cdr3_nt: TGTGCCAGCAGTTACATGCAGGGCAGGACTGAAGCTTTCTTT
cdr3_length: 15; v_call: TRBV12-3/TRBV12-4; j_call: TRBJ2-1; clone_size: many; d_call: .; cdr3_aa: CASSLRSQVSHEQFF; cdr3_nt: TGTGCCAGCAGCTTAAGATCGCAGGTCTCTCATGAGCAGTTCTTC
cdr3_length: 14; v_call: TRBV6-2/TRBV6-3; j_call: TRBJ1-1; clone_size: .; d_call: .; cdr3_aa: CASTEFHQGSEAFF; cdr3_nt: TGTGCCAGCACCGAATTTCATCAGGGATCTGAAGCTTTCTTT
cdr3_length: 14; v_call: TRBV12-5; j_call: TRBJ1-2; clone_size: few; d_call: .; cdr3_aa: CASGLAGSGYGYTF; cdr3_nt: TGTGCTAGTGGTTTGGCAGGATCGGGGTATGGCTACACCTTC
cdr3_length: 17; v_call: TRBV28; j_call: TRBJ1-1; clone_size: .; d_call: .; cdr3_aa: CASSMGPGGYMNTEAFF; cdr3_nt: TGTGCCAGCAGCATGGGTCCGGGGGGATATATGAACACTGAAGCTTTCTTT
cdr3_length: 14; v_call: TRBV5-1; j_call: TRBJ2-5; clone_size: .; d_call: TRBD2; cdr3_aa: CASSPIAGWETQYF; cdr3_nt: TGCGCCAGCAGCCCGATAGCGGGATGGGAGACCCAGTACTTC
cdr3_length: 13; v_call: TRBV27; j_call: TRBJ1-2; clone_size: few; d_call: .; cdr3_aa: CASSLRWGRGYTF; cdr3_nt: TGTGCCAGCAGTTTACGGTGGGGGCGAGGCTACACCTTC
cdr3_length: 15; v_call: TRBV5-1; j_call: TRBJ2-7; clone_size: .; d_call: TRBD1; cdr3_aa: CASSWGQGARYEQYF; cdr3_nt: TGCGCCAGCAGCTGGGGACAGGGGGCGCGCTACGAGCAGTACTTC
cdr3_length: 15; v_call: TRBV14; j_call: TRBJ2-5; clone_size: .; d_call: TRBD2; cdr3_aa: CASSKDPSGRETQYF; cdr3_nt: TGTGCCAGCAGCAAAGATCCTAGCGGGCGAGAGACCCAGTACTTC
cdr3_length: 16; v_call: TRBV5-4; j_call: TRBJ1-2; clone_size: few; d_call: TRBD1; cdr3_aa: CASSTGLGQGIYGYTF; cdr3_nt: TGTGCCAGCAGCACCGGGTTGGGACAGGGGATCTATGGCTACACCTTC
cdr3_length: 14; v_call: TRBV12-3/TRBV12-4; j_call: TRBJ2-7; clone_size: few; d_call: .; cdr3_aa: CASSTNVASYEQYF; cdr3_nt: TGTGCCAGCAGCACGAATGTGGCTTCCTACGAGCAGTACTTC
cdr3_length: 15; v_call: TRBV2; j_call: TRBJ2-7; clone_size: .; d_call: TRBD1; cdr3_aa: CASSGGTGSSYEQYF; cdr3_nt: TGTGCCAGCAGTGGGGGGACAGGTAGCTCCTACGAGCAGTACTTC
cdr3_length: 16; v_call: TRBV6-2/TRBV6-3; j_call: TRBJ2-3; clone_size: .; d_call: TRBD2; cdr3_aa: CASAGTSGIGTETQYF; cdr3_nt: TGTGCCAGTGCCGGGACTAGCGGGATCGGCACAGAAACGCAGTATTTT
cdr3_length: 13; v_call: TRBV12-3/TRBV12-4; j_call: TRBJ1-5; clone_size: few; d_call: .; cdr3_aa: CASSFLGDQPQHF; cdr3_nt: TGTGCCAGCAGTTTTCTGGGGGATCAGCCCCAGCATTTT
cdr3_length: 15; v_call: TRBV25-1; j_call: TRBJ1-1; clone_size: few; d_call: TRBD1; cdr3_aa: CASSFRDRVNTEAFF; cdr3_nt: TGTGCCAGCAGTTTCCGGGACAGGGTAAACACTGAAGCTTTCTTT
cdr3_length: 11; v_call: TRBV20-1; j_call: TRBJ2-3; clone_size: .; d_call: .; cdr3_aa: CSASWTDTQYF; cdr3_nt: TGCAGTGCTAGCTGGACAGATACGCAGTATTTT
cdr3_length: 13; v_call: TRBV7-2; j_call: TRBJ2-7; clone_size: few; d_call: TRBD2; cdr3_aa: CASSATSFYEQYF; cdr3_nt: TGTGCCAGCAGCGCGACTAGCTTTTACGAGCAGTACTTC
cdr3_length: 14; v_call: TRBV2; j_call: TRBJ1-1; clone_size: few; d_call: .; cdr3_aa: CASSWDFMNTEAFF; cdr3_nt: TGTGCCAGCAGTTGGGACTTCATGAACACTGAAGCTTTCTTT